A single sample gave rise to the 21 T cell receptor beta chains below, sequenced in a study of T-cell reconstitution after alpha-beta-depleted transplantation in children. TCRbeta library construction was performed incorporating unique molecular identifiers. TCRdb re-called the PCR reads through MiXCR, storing one row per CDR3 protein. The table lists 190,000 or so distinct CDR3 sequences, 6.3% of them singletons, with around 4.3% in the top ten. This sample comprised PBMCs, obtained before TCRalphabeta/CD19-depleted stem cell transplant. These receptors came from a girl under three years old with combined immunodeficiency, due to receive a stem cell transplant.

This clonotype was seen a few times. V usage is TRBV11-2 and J usage is TRBJ2-5, with 8 nucleotides matching TRBD1. CDR3 length: 13 amino acids. V lost 5 bases and J lost 3; bases outside the gene matches: 2. The germline CDR1 and CDR2 sequences are SGHAT and FQNNGV. The CDR3 loop reads CASSKTGEETQYF. In DNA form, the CDR3 reads TGTGCCAGCAGCAAGACAGGGGAAGAGACCCAGTACTTC.

This clonotype was counted many times. The V gene is TRBV7-2, the J gene TRBJ2-7; D remains ambiguous. Trimming took 5 bases from V and 0 from J, leaving 11 bases between them. The CDR3 loop spans 14 amino acids. Germline V gene data show CDR1 as SGHTA and CDR2 as FQGNSA. The CDR3 coding sequence is TGTGCCAGCAGCGCCTCGACGGACTCCTACGAGCAGTACTTC. Translation gives CASSASTDSYEQYF. Using reference TRBV7-2 and TRBJ2-7 for the parts outside the CDR3, the full variable domain is GAGVSQSPSNKVTEKGKDVELRCDPISGHTALYWYRQSLGQGLEFLIYFQGNSAPDKSGLPSDRFSAERTGGSVSTLTIQRTQQEDSAVYLCASSASTDSYEQYFGPGTRLTVT.

In the case of this clonotype: Being one base from a much bigger clone, this may be a read error. J is TRBJ2-7 and V is TRBV20-1, with 7 bases fitting TRBD2. Germline CDR1 is DFQATT and CDR2 is SNEGSKA (reference sequence). The CDR3 loop spans 15 amino acids. Trimming at V came to 1 base and at J to 2 bases, leaving 8 bases not matched to a gene. CDR3 DNA: TGCAGTGCTAGAGTCATTCTTGGGGGGGCCTACGAGCAGTACTTC. It is translated as CSARVILGGAYEQYF.

This clonotype was observed many times. The chain is built from TRBV5-1 and TRBJ1-1; unclear D gene. V lost 0 bases and J 1 base, leaving 10 bases between the germline ends. Germline V gives CDR1 SGHRS, CDR2 YFSETQ. The CDR3 spans 15 residues. In DNA, the CDR3 is TGCGCCAGCAGCTTGGAGGTTTTGGGGAACACTGAAGCTTTCTTT. As protein: CASSLEVLGNTEAFF.

This clonotype turned up a few times. V is TRBV20-1 and J is TRBJ1-1; no clear D. The germline gives CDR1 DFQATT, CDR2 SNEGSKA (reference sequence). CDR3 length: 17 residues. Trimming pared 0 bases from V and 0 bases from J, leaving 17 bases between. The CDR3 sequence: CSARDLVGVSLNTEAFF. The CDR3 coding sequence is TGCAGTGCTAGAGATTTAGTTGGGGTCAGCTTGAACACTGAAGCTTTCTTT.

In this sample, this clonotype turned up many times. The rearrangement uses TRBV28 and TRBJ2-2; no clear D. V lost 1 base and J lost 6, with 15 bases in between. The CDR3 runs 16 residues. From germline, CDR1 is MDHEN and CDR2 SYDVKM. CDR3 coding DNA: TGTGCCAGCAGTTTATTTATCTACGAAATGCCCGGGGAGCTGTTTTTT. Translating it yields CASSLFIYEMPGELFF.

The sample holds many counts of this clonotype. At one of its ends the junction is not consistent with the germline gene, which may arise from a read error. The V gene is TRBV7-2, the J gene TRBJ2-7, with 10 nucleotides matching TRBD1. Germline lookup yields CDR1 SGHTA and CDR2 FQGNSA. The CDR3 sequence is 15 residues long. The CDR3 protein is CASSVAGTGDHEQYF. CDR3 in DNA: TGTGCCAGCAGCGTAGCCGGGACAGGGGATCACGAGCAGTACTTC.

The rearrangement uses TRBV4-3 and TRBJ2-7; no clear D. CDR1 is LGHNA and CDR2 is YSLEER in the germline V gene. This CDR3 spans 16 amino acids. V was shortened by 4 bases and J by 3 bases, with 19 bases between the two germline ends. CDR3 residues: CASSPSNHGSDYEQYF. DNA for the CDR3: TGCGCCAGCAGCCCCTCCAATCACGGGTCCGACTACGAGCAGTACTTC.

The genes are TRBV29-1 and TRBJ2-7, with D tentatively TRBD1 or TRBD2 (7 bases each). V was pared by 4 bases and J by 3 bases, with 13 bases between. Germline V gene lookup returns CDR1 SQVTM and CDR2 ANQGSEA. CDR3 size: 13 residues. CDR3 protein: CSVVTGEGYEQYF. For the CDR3, the DNA is TGCAGCGTTGTAACAGGGGAGGGCTACGAGCAGTACTTC.

This clonotype was detected ten times or more. The chain is built from TRBV12-3 or TRBV12-4 and TRBJ1-6, with unresolved D. The CDR3 sequence is 14 residues long. Trimming took off 10 bases at V and 5 bases at J, with 15 bases between the two ends. CDR3 loop: CATRRGEDNSPLHF. CDR3 DNA sequence: TGTGCCACCCGTCGAGGTGAAGATAATTCACCCCTCCACTTT.

This clonotype was seen repeatedly, ten times or more. The genes are TRBV9 and TRBJ2-7, with 10 bases aligning to TRBD1. The germline CDR1 and CDR2 sequences are SGDLS and YYNGEE. This CDR3 contains 14 residues. V lost 4 bases to trimming and J lost 3 bases; unmatched junction nucleotides: 4. The CDR3 DNA is TGTGCCAGCAGCACTGGGGACAGGGGCTACGAGCAGTACTTC. It encodes CASSTGDRGYEQYF.

This clonotype was counted at least ten times. The gene calls are TRBV3-1 and TRBJ2-5, with a possible D match to TRBD2 (5 bases). The CDR3 consists of 15 residues. Looked up from germline, CDR1 is LGHDT and CDR2 is YNNKEL (reference sequence). Trimming took 0 bases from V and 4 from J, leaving 12 bases between them. CDR3 DNA: TGTGCCAGCAGCCAAGAAAAGGTTCGGGGAGAGACCCAGTACTTC. It codes for CASSQEKVRGETQYF.

Many counts were recorded for this clonotype. The chain has TRBV7-6 and TRBJ1-2; D remains ambiguous. The V gene's germline CDR1 is SGHVS and CDR2 FNYEAQ. The CDR3 is made up of 14 amino acids. V was shortened by 1 base and J by 6 bases, with 12 bases between the two germline ends. The CDR3 protein is CASSLVFGRNGYTF. In DNA form, the CDR3 reads TGTGCCAGCAGCTTAGTGTTTGGGCGGAATGGCTACACCTTC.

At least ten counts were recorded for this clonotype. V usage is TRBV9 and J usage is TRBJ2-7; 11 bases line up with TRBD2. The length of the CDR3 is 14 residues. The germline V gene encodes CDR1 SGDLS and CDR2 YYNGEE. V trimming: 3 bases; J trimming: 3 bases; junction bases outside the gene matches: 2. The CDR3 DNA sequence: TGTGCCAGCAGCGAGGGGACTAGCGGCTACGAGCAGTACTTC. Translating gives CASSEGTSGYEQYF.

The chain uses TRBV20-1 and TRBJ1-6; TRBD1 is a possible D gene (6 bases). Germline V gene data show CDR1 as DFQATT and CDR2 as SNEGSKA (reference sequence). There are 15 residues in the CDR3. Trimming pared 6 bases from V and 5 bases from J, leaving 17 bases between. The CDR3 reads CSADGEGGDNSPLHF. Written as DNA, the CDR3 is TGCAGTGCCGATGGAGAAGGGGGGGATAATTCACCCCTCCACTTT.

The table lists this clonotype with many counts. The CDR3 coding sequence is TGTGCCAGCAGCTTGGGGGGACAGGGAGGGTACGAGCAGTACTTC. This codes for CASSLGGQGGYEQYF. The chain links TRBV7-2 to TRBJ2-7, with 9 positions matching TRBD1. The CDR3 contains 15 residues. Losses at the gene ends were 3 bases for V and 4 bases for J; bases not matched to a gene: 7. CDR1 is SGHTA, CDR2 FQGNSA, per germline.

This clonotype has a count of ten or more. The chain couples TRBV27 to TRBJ2-7; maybe TRBD2 (5 bases). The germline gives CDR1 MNHEY, CDR2 SMNVEV (reference sequence). Trimming left V 4 bases short and J 0 bases short, with 7 bases between. This CDR3 has 13 amino acids. The CDR3 sequence is CASSSGVSYEQYF. The CDR3 region has the DNA TGTGCCAGCAGTTCCGGGGTCTCCTACGAGCAGTACTTC.

This clonotype was seen at least ten times. Here the CDR3 reads CASSSSSGRPKGSYTF. The DNA of the CDR3 is TGTGCCAGCAGTTCCTCATCCGGGCGTCCGAAGGGGAGCTACACCTTC. The chain links TRBV12-3 or TRBV12-4 to TRBJ1-2, with D possibly TRBD1 on 5 matching bases. Deletions cut 4 bases from V and 9 bases from J, with 24 bases between. CDR3 size: 16 residues.

At least ten counts were recorded for this clonotype. V is TRBV6-5 and J is TRBJ2-2; no clear D. Germline V gives CDR1 MNHEY, CDR2 SVGAGI. Trimming took 6 bases from V and 5 from J, leaving 16 bases between them. The CDR3 consists of 15 residues. CDR3 coding DNA: TGTGCCAGCAGCCCCTTGGACCCTAGGACCGGGGAGCTGTTTTTT. Its protein is CASSPLDPRTGELFF.

This clonotype appeared many times. The chain uses TRBV11-3 and TRBJ1-1; D is unclear. CDR1 SGHNT and CDR2 YENEEA come from the germline V gene. The CDR3 loop spans 14 amino acids. Trimming took off 3 bases at V and 4 bases at J, with 12 bases between the two ends. The CDR3 coding sequence is TGTGCCAGCAGCTTGGAGGCCGGGGTCACTGAAGCTTTCTTT. Its translation is CASSLEAGVTEAFF.

CDR3 nucleotides: TGTGCCAGCAGCTTGGGAGACTACCTCACAGATACGCAGTATTTT. It yields the protein CASSLGDYLTDTQYF. The gene calls are TRBV7-9 and TRBJ2-3; D possibly corresponds to TRBD2 (5 bases). This CDR3 region has 15 residues. Trimming cost V 3 bases and J 2 bases, with 12 bases left between them. Germline V CDR1 and CDR2: SEHNR, FQNEAQ (reference sequence).